This TCR beta chain derives from a study of neurological immune-mediated disorders. This clonotype was observed a single time. The antigen remains undetermined. One end of the junction is discordant with germline, which a read error may explain. With 10-nucleotide random UMIs included, cDNA was synthesized by 5'RACE. Via MiXCR, TCRdb re-called the 5' RACE reads, giving one row per CDR3 protein. The sample carries tens of thousands of distinct CDR3 sequences, roughly 11% recorded once. The germline gives CDR1 SGHRS, CDR2 YFSETQ. This CDR3 region has 21 residues. Overall study findings and caveats: Levels of TCR clonal expansion peaked in HTLV-1-associated myelopathy and reached their lowest in multiple sclerosis, under those of healthy controls. CDR3 amino acid sequences of expanded clones were not shared across subjects, a result suggesting private repertoires in all groups.

Each sorted-subset library came from 1 million CD4+ or CD8+ T cells. The clonotype was recovered from a woman younger than 45 with HTLV-1-associated myelopathy (HAM/TSP). The V gene is TRBV5-1, the J gene TRBJ1-2, with TRBD1 identical over 7 bases. Sequenced: CD4+ T cells from blood. CDR3 protein: CASSYTTPRTSTQQGHYVYTF. DNA of the CDR3: TGCGCCAGCAGCTATACGACGCCACGAACTTCCACACAACAGGGGCACTATGTCTACACCTTC.